Below are 28 T cell receptor beta chains sequenced from a single sample in a study of beta chain features in type 1 diabetes. General study points: For Type 1 diabetes patients, all four CD4+ subsets carried TCRB CDR3s that were moderately but significantly shorter.

These TCRs' antigens remain unknown. Reverse transcribing all isolated RNA meant expressed TCRB transcripts were sequenced. TCRdb's table, derived via immunoSEQ multiplex PCR, lists solely in-frame clones and lacks some. The sample comprises hundreds of thousands of clones, roughly 13% of which are singletons, and 0.02% to 0.025% rests with the top ten. Material: naive CD4+ T cells from blood. The receptor source for this set is a man in his late teens or twenties with type 1 diabetes.

This chain connects TRBV14 to TRBJ2-6; no reliable D call. Germline V CDR1 and CDR2: SGHDN, FVKESK. V lost 1 base to trimming and J lost 4 bases, with 5 bases between them. The CDR3 spans 14 residues. CDR3 amino acids: CASSQVWGANVLTF. CDR3 DNA: TGTGCCAGCAGCCAAGTGTGGGGGGCCAACGTCCTGACTTTC.

This clone was counted a few times. The gene calls are TRBV20-1 and TRBJ2-1; D unresolved. The V gene's germline CDR1 is DFQATT and CDR2 SNEGSKA (reference sequence). This CDR3 is built from 11 residues. V lost 5 bases, J lost 7 bases, and 9 bases lay in between. The CDR3 region has the DNA TGCAGTGCTCAAAATAGAAATGAGCAGTTCTTC. Protein product: CSAQNRNEQFF.

This clone has only a few counts. The CDR3 DNA reads as TGTGCCTGGAGTGGGTACGGGCCTCTGAACACTGAAGCTTTCTTT. This gives the protein CAWSGYGPLNTEAFF. The V call is TRBV30, the J call TRBJ1-1; D not resolved. Germline CDR1 and CDR2: GTSNPN and SVGIG (reference sequence). This CDR3 contains 15 residues. Trimming cost V 1 base and J 0 bases, with 12 bases left between them. The full variable domain, completed using reference TRBV30 and TRBJ1-1, is SQTIHQWPATLVQPVGSPLSLECTVEGTSNPNLYWYRQAAGRGLQLLFYSVGIGQISSEVPQNLSASRPQDRQFILSSKKLLLSDSGFYLCAWSGYGPLNTEAFFGQGTRLTVV.

The chain carries TRBV15 and TRBJ2-3; D is perhaps TRBD1 (6 bases). Germline-derived CDR1 and CDR2 are LNHNV and YYDKDF (reference sequence). This CDR3 has 16 residues. Trimming cost V 3 bases and J 2 bases, with 15 bases left between them. The chain's CDR3 is CATSRTPDSYTDTQYF. The CDR3 coding sequence is TGTGCCACCAGCAGGACCCCGGACAGTTACACAGATACGCAGTATTTT.

This rearrangement joins TRBV28 to TRBJ1-2; D might be TRBD1 (5 bases). The V and J ends lost 6 bases and 7 bases respectively, with 12 bases between them. The CDR3 totals 12 residues. Looked up from germline, CDR1 is MDHEN and CDR2 is SYDVKM. CDR3 DNA sequence: TGTGCCAGCAGGCAGGGTTTTAGTGGCTACACCTTC. Its protein is CASRQGFSGYTF.

This chain uses TRBV5-1 with TRBJ1-2; D remains unclear. Trimming took 0 bases from V and 4 from J, leaving 10 bases between them. Germline V gives CDR1 SGHRS, CDR2 YFSETQ. The CDR3 totals 14 residues. The CDR3 is CASSLGTNSYGYTF. The CDR3 coding sequence is TGCGCCAGCAGCTTGGGGACTAACTCCTATGGCTACACCTTC.

This clone has more than one count but fewer than ten. This chain links TRBV5-6 with TRBJ2-5; D not resolved. Germline V CDR1 and CDR2: SGHDT, YYEEEE. The V gene lost 4 bases and the J gene lost 1 base, with 14 bases spanning the gap. The CDR3 consists of 15 residues. CDR3 DNA: TGTGCCAGCAGCCCCCCAGAAAAGCCCCAAGAGACCCAGTACTTC. Translated: CASSPPEKPQETQYF.

The gene calls are TRBV10-2 and TRBJ1-4; 11 bases match TRBD1. J was trimmed by 1 base and V by 8 bases; bases with no gene match: 9. This CDR3 is built from 17 residues. Per the germline V gene, CDR1 is WSHSY and CDR2 is SAAADI. The CDR3 region is CASARRTGGITNEKLFF. The DNA for the CDR3 is TGCGCCAGCGCACGGAGGACAGGGGGCATAACTAATGAAAAACTGTTTTTT.

This clone was counted between two and nine times. The V gene is TRBV30, the J gene TRBJ2-7; D is undetermined. Germline V CDR1 and CDR2: GTSNPN, SVGIG (reference sequence). V lost 1 base and J lost 4, with 8 bases in between. CDR3 length: 12 residues. CDR3 in amino acids: CAWSGPSYEQYF. CDR3 coding DNA: TGTGCCTGGAGTGGGCCATCTTACGAGCAGTACTTC. The full variable domain, in which reference TRBV30 and TRBJ2-7 provide the parts outside the CDR3, is SQTIHQWPATLVQPVGSPLSLECTVEGTSNPNLYWYRQAAGRGLQLLFYSVGIGQISSEVPQNLSASRPQDRQFILSSKKLLLSDSGFYLCAWSGPSYEQYFGPGTRLTVT.

There are a few counts of this clone. The V call is TRBV5-1, the J call TRBJ2-7; the D is unclear. Germline lookup yields CDR1 SGHRS and CDR2 YFSETQ. CDR3 size: 13 residues. V gave up 0 bases and J gave up 7 bases, with 11 bases separating them. For the CDR3, the DNA is TGCGCCAGCAGCTTGGTACACTCAGGAGAGCAGTACTTC. It specifies CASSLVHSGEQYF.

This clone has more than one count but fewer than ten. The gene calls are TRBV2 and TRBJ1-2; TRBD1 is a possible D gene (6 bases). With 8 bases removed from V and 4 bases from J, the gap between germline ends came to 17 bases. Germline V gives CDR1 SNHLY, CDR2 FYNNEI. There are 14 residues in the CDR3. CDR3 sequence reads: CASDNVGTSYGYTF. The CDR3 DNA sequence: TGTGCCAGCGATAATGTTGGGACAAGCTATGGCTACACCTTC.

The rearrangement joins TRBV4-1 to TRBJ2-5; D possibly uses TRBD1 or TRBD2 (7 bases each). The length of the CDR3 is 17 residues. From germline, CDR1 is MGHRA and CDR2 YSYEKL. V gave up 1 base and J gave up 4 bases, with 19 bases separating them. The CDR3 coding sequence is TGCGCCAGCAGCCAAGGTCCCTCAGGGGGGGCAGGAGAGACCCAGTACTTC. It codes for CASSQGPSGGAGETQYF.

This clone has just a few counts. The chain employs TRBV9 and TRBJ1-1, with a tentative D call TRBD1 (6 bases). Germline V CDR1 and CDR2: SGDLS, YYNGEE. The CDR3 runs 15 residues. With 0 bases removed from V and 0 bases from J, the gap between germline ends came to 9 bases. In nucleotides, the CDR3 is TGTGCCAGCAGCGTAGTCGGACAGATGAACACTGAAGCTTTCTTT. It yields the protein CASSVVGQMNTEAFF.

This clone has only a few counts. The chain employs TRBV15 and TRBJ1-2, with 7 bases fitting TRBD1. Germline V CDR1 and CDR2: LNHNV, YYDKDF (reference sequence). This CDR3 is built from 15 residues. Trimming at V came to 6 bases and at J to 3 bases, leaving 10 bases not matched to a gene. For the CDR3, the DNA is TGTGCCACCAGATCTGACAGGGCCGACGACTATGGCTACACCTTC. It codes for CATRSDRADDYGYTF.

This clone came up a few times. The chain uses TRBV6-1 and TRBJ1-6; 8 bases agree with TRBD1. CDR3 length: 15 residues. Germline V CDR1 and CDR2: MNHNS, SASEGT. V lost 10 bases, J lost 0 bases, and 5 bases stayed unmatched. The CDR3 nucleotides read TGTGCCACCCGACAGGGGAGCTCCTATAATTCACCCCTCCACTTT. It translates to CATRQGSSYNSPLHF.

This clone appeared a few times. The rearrangement uses TRBV10-3 and TRBJ2-5; 10 bases agree with TRBD2. CDR3 size: 15 residues. CDR1 ENHRY and CDR2 SYGVKD come from the germline V gene. With V trimmed by 4 bases and J by 4 bases, 6 bases remained unmatched. The CDR3 spells CAISGSGGAGETQYF. The CDR3 bases are TGTGCCATCAGTGGCAGCGGGGGGGCCGGAGAGACCCAGTACTTC.

The rearrangement joins TRBV4-1 to TRBJ2-7, with 7 positions matching TRBD2. This CDR3 is built from 15 residues. The germline V gene has CDR1 MGHRA and CDR2 YSYEKL. The ends lost 0 bases at V and 0 bases at J; junction bases unmatched: 2. CDR3 sequence reads: CASSQDGGISYEQYF. The DNA of the CDR3 is TGCGCCAGCAGCCAAGACGGGGGGATCTCCTACGAGCAGTACTTC.

This clone was picked up a small number of times. The V call is TRBV7-2, the J call TRBJ2-7; D is perhaps TRBD2 (6 bases). V dropped 2 bases and J dropped 1 base, with 12 bases sitting between them. Germline lookup yields CDR1 SGHTA and CDR2 FQGNSA. The CDR3 length is 15 residues. CDR3 bases: TGTGCCAGCAGCTTAAGAAACAGCGGGTCCTACGAGCAGTACTTC. Its translation is CASSLRNSGSYEQYF.

The chain joins TRBV5-1 to TRBJ2-5; D uncertain. Trimming cost V 0 bases and J 5 bases, with 8 bases left between them. The germline gives CDR1 SGHRS, CDR2 YFSETQ. CDR3 length: 13 amino acids. The chain's CDR3 is CASSLAEVETQYF. Here the CDR3 DNA reads TGCGCCAGCAGCTTGGCCGAGGTGGAGACCCAGTACTTC.

This clone was seen a handful of times. The chain has TRBV25-1 and TRBJ2-6; D call uncertain. The CDR3 covers 16 residues. Germline loops: CDR1 MGHDK, CDR2 SYGVNS. Trimming removed 2 bases at V and 0 bases at J, with 8 bases between. In nucleotides, the CDR3 is TGTGCCAGCAGTGAAAGGACCGACTCTGGGGCCAACGTCCTGACTTTC. Protein sequence: CASSERTDSGANVLTF.

This clone was counted between two and nine times. A junction boundary mismatches the germline segment, possibly from a read error. The chain links TRBV7-7 to TRBJ2-3; 10 positions agree with TRBD2. CDR3 length equals 15 residues. From germline, CDR1 is SSHAT and CDR2 FNYEAQ (reference sequence). CDR3 nucleotide sequence: TGTGCTAGCAGCCCCGGGACTAGCGCCACAGATACGCAGTATTTT. It specifies CASSPGTSATDTQYF.

This clone was counted between two and nine times. The chain has TRBV20-1 and TRBJ1-4; tentative D call: TRBD1 (6 bases). Looked up from germline, CDR1 is DFQATT and CDR2 is SNEGSKA (reference sequence). CDR3 size: 11 residues. With 5 bases removed from V and 8 bases from J, the gap between germline ends came to 9 bases. The CDR3 loop is CSALQGEKLFF. The CDR3 coding sequence is TGCAGTGCTCTTCAGGGGGAAAAACTGTTTTTT.

In the case of this clone: Distinct nucleotide sequences in the sample also encode this CDR3. V and J are TRBV18 and TRBJ2-5; D is ambiguous. The germline V and J ends were trimmed by 1 base and 5 bases, with 5 bases remaining between them. Germline values: CDR1 KGHSH, CDR2 LQKENI. The CDR3 spans 12 residues. The DNA of the CDR3 is TGTGCCAGCTCACCACAGGCCGAGACCCAGTACTTC. It codes for CASSPQAETQYF.

V usage is TRBV30 and J usage is TRBJ2-1; TRBD1 is a possible D gene (5 bases). V lost 3 bases to trimming and J lost 14 bases, with 17 bases between them. This CDR3 spans 12 amino acids. Germline V gene lookup returns CDR1 GTSNPN and CDR2 SVGIG (reference sequence). DNA for the CDR3: TGTGCCTGGAGCCCAGGGTCAGCAGATGAGTTCTTC. As protein: CAWSPGSADEFF. Full variable domain (rest looked up from reference TRBV30 and TRBJ2-1): SQTIHQWPATLVQPVGSPLSLECTVEGTSNPNLYWYRQAAGRGLQLLFYSVGIGQISSEVPQNLSASRPQDRQFILSSKKLLLSDSGFYLCAWSPGSADEFFGPGTRLTVL.

This clone was detected a few times. The genes are TRBV10-3 and TRBJ2-1, with TRBD2 identical over 8 bases. The CDR3 contains 17 residues. Trimming at V came to 0 bases and at J to 2 bases, leaving 6 bases not matched to a gene. Germline V lookup: CDR1 ENHRY, CDR2 SYGVKD. CDR3 bases: TGTGCCATCAGTGAGTCGAGTAGCGGGACCACCTACAATGAGCAGTTCTTC. This sequence encodes CAISESSSGTTYNEQFF.

The chain recombines TRBV2 with TRBJ1-5; D is possibly TRBD1 (5 bases). CDR3 size: 15 residues. V lost 3 bases to trimming and J lost 7 bases, with 16 bases between them. Germline V gene sequence: CDR1 SNHLY, CDR2 FYNNEI. The CDR3 is CASSDGGGWEQPQHF. As DNA, the CDR3 is TGTGCCAGCAGTGATGGCGGGGGATGGGAGCAGCCCCAGCATTTT.

V and J are TRBV6-5 and TRBJ2-7; D is ambiguous. The germline gives CDR1 MNHEY, CDR2 SVGAGI. The length of the CDR3 is 12 residues. V dropped 6 bases and J dropped 7 bases, with 13 bases sitting between them. For the CDR3, the DNA is TGTGCCAGCAGCCCTACCCTTCGGGAGCAGTACTTC. Protein: CASSPTLREQYF.

The V and J genes are TRBV5-1 and TRBJ2-7, with 9 nucleotides matching TRBD1. V gave up 4 bases and J gave up 2 bases; unmatched junction bases: 7. The CDR3 is 15 residues long. Germline V lookup: CDR1 SGHRS, CDR2 YFSETQ. The CDR3 loop reads CASSPRDRDPYEQYF. The CDR3 nucleotides read TGCGCCAGCAGCCCTCGGGACAGGGACCCCTACGAGCAGTACTTC.